These 32 T cell receptor beta chains originate from one sample sequenced in a study of blood T cell repertoires in COVID-19. Profiled with immunoSEQ multiplex PCR; TCRdb holds only in-frame clones, not every one. Of under 450,000 clones detected, more than 75% appear once; the ten largest clones hold more than 0.85%. Material for sequencing was peripheral blood. The receptors were sampled from a human donor with acute or convalescent COVID-19. The donor label of this sample is uncertain.

This chain uses TRBV5-1 with TRBJ2-1; weak D call: TRBD2 (5 bases). Germline V gives CDR1 SGHRS, CDR2 YFSETQ. The CDR3 totals 15 residues. The ends were cut back, 4 bases at V and 4 bases at J, with 15 bases in the middle. The CDR3 is CASSPGGNRYNEQFF. The DNA for the CDR3 is TGCGCCAGCAGCCCTGGAGGAAACCGATACAATGAGCAGTTCTTC.

The rearrangement links TRBV11-2 to TRBJ2-1; 7 nucleotides match TRBD2. Germline loops: CDR1 SGHAT, CDR2 FQNNGV. After removal of 4 bases from V and 10 bases from J, the junction contained 19 bases not matched to a gene. The CDR3 runs 17 residues. CDR3 bases: TGTGCCAGCAGCTCGCCACCCGCTAGCGGTCCGATTCGGGAGCAGTTCTTC. Its protein product is CASSSPPASGPIREQFF.

The rearrangement uses TRBV28 and TRBJ1-1, with 8 nucleotides matching TRBD1. V shed 3 bases, J shed 0 bases, and the junction held 12 bases outside the gene matches. The CDR3 contains 18 residues. The germline V gene encodes CDR1 MDHEN and CDR2 SYDVKM. The CDR3, as DNA: TGTGCCAGCAGTTTTATGACAGGGGCCCTCGACCTGAACACTGAAGCTTTCTTT. This sequence encodes CASSFMTGALDLNTEAFF.

The chain is built from TRBV2 and TRBJ1-1; TRBD1 matches 8 bases. This CDR3 is built from 14 residues. The V gene's germline CDR1 is SNHLY and CDR2 FYNNEI. The J segment lost 3 bases and the V segment lost 5 bases, leaving 5 bases of the junction unmatched. The CDR3 bases are TGTGCCAGCAGTTCCCAGGGGGCGTACACTGAAGCTTTCTTT. Amino acids: CASSSQGAYTEAFF.

The genes are TRBV11-2 and TRBJ2-1, with a weak D call TRBD2 (6 bases). Trimming removed 1 base at V and 1 base at J, with 11 bases between. The CDR3 is 16 residues long. Germline assignment: CDR1 SGHAT and CDR2 FQNNGV. The CDR3 is CASSLVGRGSYNEQFF. CDR3 sequence (DNA): TGTGCCAGCAGCTTAGTAGGCCGGGGGTCCTACAATGAGCAGTTCTTC. Together with reference TRBV11-2 and TRBJ2-1, the CDR3 gives the full variable domain: EAGVAQSPRYKIIEKRQSVAFWCNPISGHATLYWYQQILGQGPKLLIQFQNNGVVDDSQLPKDRFSAERLKGVDSTLKIQPAKLEDSAVYLCASSLVGRGSYNEQFFGPGTRLTVL.

This clone was observed a single time. V and J are TRBV30 and TRBJ1-2, with 8 positions matching TRBD1. There are 17 residues in the CDR3. V lost 1 base, J lost 2 bases, and 12 bases stayed unmatched. From germline, CDR1 is GTSNPN and CDR2 SVGIG (reference sequence). The CDR3 loop is CAWSAPGTGLLNYGYTF. In nucleotides, the CDR3 is TGTGCCTGGAGTGCGCCCGGGACAGGACTCTTAAACTATGGCTACACCTTC.

This clone appeared a single time. V usage is TRBV28 and J usage is TRBJ2-3; 9 bases agree with TRBD2. J lost 0 bases, V lost 5 bases, and 15 bases had no gene match. The CDR3 runs 19 residues. Germline V CDR1 and CDR2: MDHEN, SYDVKM. CDR3 loop: CASSIILGGRAGSTDTQYF. The CDR3 nucleotides are TGTGCCAGCAGTATCATCTTGGGCGGGAGGGCCGGAAGCACAGATACGCAGTATTTT.

The CDR3 bases are TGTGCCAGCTCACCACCGGGGACTAGCGGGAGTTCTTATGAGCAGTTCTTC. As protein: CASSPPGTSGSSYEQFF. This chain links TRBV18 with TRBJ2-1; the match to TRBD2 covers 14 bases. Per the germline V gene, CDR1 is KGHSH and CDR2 is LQKENI. CDR3 size: 17 residues. The V gene end was trimmed by 0 bases and the J gene end by 8 bases; junction bases not matched to a gene: 6.

The chain links TRBV6-5 to TRBJ2-3, with TRBD2 as a possible D gene (5 bases). V lost 4 bases and J lost 2, with 7 bases in between. The CDR3 length is 13 residues. The V gene's germline CDR1 is MNHEY and CDR2 SVGAGI. CDR3 coding DNA: TGTGCCAGCAGTTTGACTACCACAGATACGCAGTATTTT. This sequence encodes CASSLTTTDTQYF.

A single count supports this clone. The V and J genes are TRBV27 and TRBJ1-6; 8 bases line up with TRBD1. V lost 2 bases, J lost 6 bases, and 6 bases stayed unmatched. CDR3 length equals 16 residues. The germline gives CDR1 MNHEY, CDR2 SMNVEV (reference sequence). CDR3 DNA: TGTGCCAGCAGTTTAGTTGCCGGGACAGGTAATTCACCCCTCCACTTT. Protein product: CASSLVAGTGNSPLHF.

This clone was recorded many times. This CDR3 reads CASSLGLAGEGYF. CDR3 nucleotides: TGTGCCAGCAGCCTTGGACTAGCGGGAGAAGGGTACTTC. The genes are TRBV5-5 and TRBJ2-7; TRBD2 matches at 13 bases. J was trimmed by 12 bases and V by 4 bases; bases with no gene match: 7. The CDR3 has 13 residues. Per the germline V gene, CDR1 is SGHKS and CDR2 is YYEKEE (reference sequence). The complete variable domain, with remaining parts taken from reference TRBV5-5 and TRBJ2-7, reads DAGVTQSPTHLIKTRGQQVTLRCSPISGHKSVSWYQQVLGQGPQFIFQYYEKEERGRGNFPDRFSARQFPNYSSELNVNALLLGDSALYLCASSLGLAGEGYFGPGTRLTVT.

This rearrangement joins TRBV14 to TRBJ1-6, with D possibly TRBD1 on 5 matching bases. The length of the CDR3 is 16 residues. CDR1 and CDR2 (germline): SGHDN, FVKESK. Trimming shortened V by 0 bases and J by 10 bases, and 16 bases separated the two germline ends. CDR3 in DNA: TGTGCCAGCAGCCAAGAGTCGGGGGGGGTAGGGTCACCCCTCCACTTT. Its translation is CASSQESGGVGSPLHF.

In this sample, this clone turned up a few times. The DNA for the CDR3 is TGTGCCAGCAGCCCCGGGACAGTTGTTAACTATGGCTACACCTTC. Protein: CASSPGTVVNYGYTF. V is TRBV5-4 and J is TRBJ1-2, with 7 bases matching TRBD1. The V segment lost 4 bases and the J segment 1 base; nucleotides outside the gene matches: 7. The CDR3 runs 15 residues. The germline V gene has CDR1 SGHNT and CDR2 YYREEE (reference sequence). Combining the CDR3 with reference TRBV5-4 and TRBJ1-2 gives the whole variable domain ETGVTQSPTHLIKTRGQQVTLRCSSQSGHNTVSWYQQALGQGPQFIFQYYREEENGRGNFPPRFSGLQFPNYSSELNVNALELDDSALYLCASSPGTVVNYGYTFGSGTRLTVV.

The chain is built from TRBV5-8 and TRBJ1-4, with D unclear. V was trimmed by 0 bases and J by 5 bases, leaving 11 bases between them. CDR1 and CDR2 (germline): SGHTS, YDEGEE. The CDR3 covers 15 residues. The CDR3 nucleotides are TGTGCCAGCAGCTTGGAGAGTAGTACGAATGAAAAACTGTTTTTT. Protein: CASSLESSTNEKLFF.

J is TRBJ2-5 and V is TRBV11-2; 7 bases agree with TRBD2. V was clipped by 4 bases and J by 5 bases; unmatched bases: 16. Germline-derived CDR1 and CDR2 are SGHAT and FQNNGV. The CDR3 is 17 amino acids. The CDR3 is CASSSPRGLTLLETQYF. The CDR3 region has the DNA TGTGCCAGCAGCTCACCCCGGGGACTAACCCTCCTGGAGACCCAGTACTTC.

The chain joins TRBV19 to TRBJ1-5; the D gene is possibly TRBD1 (5 bases). The V gene lost 7 bases and the J gene lost 2 bases, with 9 bases spanning the gap. Germline CDR1 LNHDA, CDR2 SQIVND (reference sequence). This CDR3 contains 13 residues. DNA for the CDR3: TGTGCCAGTAAGGGGATCCGCAATCAGCCCCAGCATTTT. It encodes CASKGIRNQPQHF.

The chain joins TRBV18 to TRBJ2-5, with 9 bases aligning to TRBD1. V dropped 4 bases and J dropped 7; count of bases not matched to a gene: 10. Germline-derived CDR1 and CDR2 are KGHSH and LQKENI. The length of the CDR3 is 15 residues. The DNA for the CDR3 is TGTGCCAGCTCACTCCGGGACAGGGACCTGGGGACCCAGTACTTC. Protein sequence: CASSLRDRDLGTQYF.

V usage is TRBV7-2 and J usage is TRBJ2-6; 7 bases agree with TRBD2. With V trimmed by 5 bases and J by 0 bases, 10 bases remained unmatched. Germline V gene sequence: CDR1 SGHTA, CDR2 FQGNSA. The CDR3 has 18 residues. The CDR3: CASSHDWGGSSGANVLTF. CDR3 nucleotides: TGTGCCAGCAGCCATGATTGGGGCGGGAGCTCTGGGGCCAACGTCCTGACTTTC.

This clone has only a few counts. The chain joins TRBV18 to TRBJ2-5; 11 bases agree with TRBD2. Germline values: CDR1 KGHSH, CDR2 LQKENI. The CDR3 has 16 amino acids. Trimming at V came to 3 bases and at J to 4 bases, leaving 7 bases not matched to a gene. The CDR3 here is CASSPSLAGGGETQYF. The CDR3 DNA is TGTGCCAGCTCACCCAGTCTAGCGGGAGGTGGAGAGACCCAGTACTTC.

This clone appeared a single time. CDR3 in DNA: TGCAGTGCTAGTAGACAGGGCTATGGCTACACCTTC. Translated, it gives CSASRQGYGYTF. The genes are TRBV20-1 and TRBJ1-2; 7 positions agree with TRBD1. CDR3 size: 12 residues. V lost 3 bases to trimming and J lost 4 bases; unmatched junction nucleotides: 2. Germline-derived CDR1 and CDR2 are DFQATT and SNEGSKA (reference sequence).

The V call is TRBV18, the J call TRBJ2-7; TRBD1 agrees at 7 bases. CDR1 and CDR2 (germline): KGHSH, LQKENI. The CDR3 length is 16 residues. Losses at the gene ends were 6 bases for V and 0 bases for J; bases not matched to a gene: 11. The CDR3 DNA is TGTGCCAGCTCCCCCCTGGGCAGGGGGTCCTCCTACGAGCAGTACTTC. The encoded protein is CASSPLGRGSSYEQYF.

The genes are TRBV6-5 and TRBJ1-1; 8 bases agree with TRBD1. The germline gives CDR1 MNHEY, CDR2 SVGAGI. The CDR3 is 12 amino acids. The V segment lost 10 bases and the J segment 6 bases; nucleotides outside the gene matches: 7. In DNA form, the CDR3 reads TGTGCCATACAGACAGGGGTGGCTGAAGCTTTCTTT. It codes for CAIQTGVAEAFF.

The rearrangement uses TRBV3-1 (or the pseudogene TRBV3-2) and TRBJ1-6, with D possibly TRBD1 on 6 matching bases. The CDR3 sequence is 16 residues long. Trimming cost V 1 base and J 9 bases, with 16 bases left between them. Germline CDR1 LGHDT, CDR2 YNNKEL (reference sequence). CDR3 DNA sequence: TGTGCCAGCAGCCAAGCCACGCTACAGACAGGTTCACCCCTCCACTTT. It encodes CASSQATLQTGSPLHF.

The V call is TRBV5-5, the J call TRBJ1-4; 9 bases agree with TRBD1. V shed 2 bases and J 8 bases; nucleotides not matched to a gene: 7. The CDR3 loop spans 15 amino acids. In germline, CDR1 is SGHKS, CDR2 YYEKEE (reference sequence). The CDR3 nucleotides are TGTGCCAGCAGCTTCCTACAGGGGGCAGGCGAAAAACTGTTTTTT. Amino acid sequence: CASSFLQGAGEKLFF.

V and J are TRBV3-1 (or the pseudogene TRBV3-2) and TRBJ2-7; 13 nucleotides agree with TRBD2. The V gene's germline CDR1 is LGHDT and CDR2 YNNKEL (reference sequence). After removal of 5 bases from V and 1 base from J, the junction contained 5 bases not matched to a gene. CDR3 length equals 16 residues. The CDR3 loop reads CASSRTSGSQSYEQYF. The CDR3 DNA reads as TGTGCCAGCAGCAGGACTAGCGGGAGCCAATCCTACGAGCAGTACTTC.

This chain uses TRBV18 with TRBJ1-1, with a tentative D call TRBD1 (6 bases). Between the trimmed V and J ends, which lost 2 bases and 0 bases, there was a span of 13 bases. There are 16 residues in the CDR3. Looked up from germline, CDR1 is KGHSH and CDR2 is LQKENI. CDR3 DNA sequence: TGTGCCAGCTCACCAAACCTAGGACAGATGAACACTGAAGCTTTCTTT. Its translation is CASSPNLGQMNTEAFF. The full variable domain, its missing parts supplied by reference TRBV18 and TRBJ1-1, is NAGVMQNPRHLVRRRGQEARLRCSPMKGHSHVYWYRQLPEEGLKFMVYLQKENIIDESGMPKERFSAEFPKEGPSILRIQQVVRGDSAAYFCASSPNLGQMNTEAFFGQGTRLTVV.

V usage is TRBV30 and J usage is TRBJ1-1, with a possible D match to TRBD1 (6 bases). CDR1 is GTSNPN and CDR2 is SVGIG in the germline V gene (reference sequence). The V end was cut by 4 bases, the J end by 13 bases, with 25 bases between. CDR3 length: 14 residues. Written as DNA, the CDR3 is TGTGCCTGGACCTCCTTGTGGGGCTCGACAGGTCTTTTCTTT. Translation: CAWTSLWGSTGLFF.

The chain uses TRBV7-6 and TRBJ1-6; D remains ambiguous. Germline lookup yields CDR1 SGHVS and CDR2 FNYEAQ. The CDR3 totals 14 residues. V lost 2 bases to trimming and J lost 7 bases, with 9 bases between them. In nucleotides, the CDR3 is TGTGCCAGCAGCTTATCCTCGGGAAATTCACCCCTCCACTTT. Its translation is CASSLSSGNSPLHF.

CDR3 residues: CASTPMGLANEKLFF. CDR3 nucleotide sequence: TGTGCCAGTACTCCTATGGGGCTGGCTAATGAAAAACTGTTTTTT. The chain joins TRBV19 to TRBJ1-4; D is perhaps TRBD1 (5 bases). The CDR3 has 15 residues. Germline V gene lookup returns CDR1 LNHDA and CDR2 SQIVND (reference sequence). V lost 7 bases and J 3 bases, leaving 15 bases between the germline ends.

The chain has TRBV6-5 and TRBJ2-1, with 9 bases identical to TRBD2. After removal of 4 bases from V and 0 bases from J, the junction contained 4 bases not matched to a gene. This CDR3 has 16 residues. Germline V CDR1 and CDR2: MNHEY, SVGAGI. In nucleotides, the CDR3 is TGTGCCAGCAGTTTGACTAGCGGAAACTCCTACAATGAGCAGTTCTTC. Protein sequence: CASSLTSGNSYNEQFF.

The rearrangement links TRBV28 to TRBJ1-2; 7 nucleotides line up with TRBD1. The V gene's germline CDR1 is MDHEN and CDR2 SYDVKM. Losses at the gene ends were 6 bases for V and 2 bases for J; bases not matched to a gene: 6. The CDR3 loop spans 14 amino acids. The CDR3: CASRQGQLNYGYTF. DNA of the CDR3: TGTGCCAGCAGGCAGGGACAGCTGAACTATGGCTACACCTTC.

This rearrangement joins TRBV2 to TRBJ1-1; D gene uncertain. V was shortened by 6 bases and J by 1 base, with 15 bases between the two germline ends. The germline V gene has CDR1 SNHLY and CDR2 FYNNEI. The CDR3 spans 15 residues. The CDR3 DNA sequence: TGTGCCAGCAGCCCCTACGGGGTGAAGAACACTGAAGCTTTCTTT. This gives the protein CASSPYGVKNTEAFF.